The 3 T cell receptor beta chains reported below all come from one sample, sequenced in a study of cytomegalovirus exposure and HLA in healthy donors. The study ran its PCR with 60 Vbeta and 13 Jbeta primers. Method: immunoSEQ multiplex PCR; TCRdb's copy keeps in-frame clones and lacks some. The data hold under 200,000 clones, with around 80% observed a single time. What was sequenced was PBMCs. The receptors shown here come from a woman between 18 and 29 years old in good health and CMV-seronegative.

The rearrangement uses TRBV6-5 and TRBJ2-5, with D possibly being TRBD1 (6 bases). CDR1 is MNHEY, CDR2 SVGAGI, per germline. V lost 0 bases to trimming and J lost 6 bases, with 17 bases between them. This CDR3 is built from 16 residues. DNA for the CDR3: TGTGCCAGCAGTTACTCCCTGGGGGCAGGGCGAAAGACCCAGTACTTC. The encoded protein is CASSYSLGAGRKTQYF.

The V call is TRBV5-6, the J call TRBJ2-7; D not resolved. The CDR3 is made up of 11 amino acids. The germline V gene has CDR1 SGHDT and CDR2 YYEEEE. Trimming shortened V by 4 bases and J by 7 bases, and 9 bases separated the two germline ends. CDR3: CASSLGREQYV. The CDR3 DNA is TGTGCCAGCAGCCTTGGAAGGGAGCAGTACGTC.

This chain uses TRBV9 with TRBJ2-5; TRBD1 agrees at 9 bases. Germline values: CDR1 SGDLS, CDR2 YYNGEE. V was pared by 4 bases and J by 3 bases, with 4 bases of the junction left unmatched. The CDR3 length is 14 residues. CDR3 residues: CASSPRDREETQYF. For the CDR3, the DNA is TGTGCCAGCAGCCCGCGGGACAGGGAAGAGACCCAGTACTTC.